Listed here are 32 T cell receptor beta chains from one sample, sequenced in a study of cytomegalovirus exposure and HLA in healthy donors (dated by TCRdb to the late 2010s). Library prep was done by the immunoSEQ multiplex PCR assay. For the multiplex PCR, a mixture combining 60 forward primers for TCR Vbeta segments and 13 reverse primers for TCR Jbeta segments was used. What TCRdb holds here is the immuneACCESS table cut down to in-frame rearrangements. Part of the clones is not present; checked against another copy, under half of the missing clones reflect an unresolved V gene, and the others are unexplained. This sample's clone table shows 200,000 to 250,000 clones. Of the sample, around 0.95% falls within the top ten clones. The sample was PBMCs. Receptors were obtained from a woman aged 25 to 45 in good health and CMV-seropositive.

The rearrangement uses TRBV6-5 and TRBJ2-1, with D possibly matching TRBD2 (5 bases). Trimming stripped 2 bases from V and 3 bases from J, with 5 bases between. The germline gives CDR1 MNHEY, CDR2 SVGAGI. The length of the CDR3 is 13 residues. CDR3 sequence reads: CASSYAGYNEQFF. The CDR3, as DNA: TGTGCCAGCAGTTACGCGGGCTACAATGAGCAGTTCTTC.

CDR3 protein: CASRQGAASTDTQYF. As DNA, the CDR3 is TGTGCCAGCCGCCAGGGGGCGGCTAGCACAGATACGCAGTATTTT. This chain joins TRBV28 and TRBJ2-3; 8 positions match TRBD1. V lost 8 bases, J lost 0 bases, and 7 bases stayed unmatched. The CDR3 extends over 15 amino acids. Germline values: CDR1 MDHEN, CDR2 SYDVKM.

The V call is TRBV28, the J call TRBJ2-7; 11 nucleotides line up with TRBD1. The CDR3 has 17 amino acids. With 5 bases clipped from V and 3 bases from J, the junction kept 12 bases outside the gene matches. The germline V gene encodes CDR1 MDHEN and CDR2 SYDVKM. The CDR3 DNA reads TGTGCCAGCAGTCCCTCAACGGGACAGGGGGTTTACTACGAGCAGTACTTC. Its protein is CASSPSTGQGVYYEQYF.

This chain connects TRBV19 to TRBJ2-3; D may be TRBD2 (6 bases). The CDR3 extends over 15 amino acids. The germline gives CDR1 LNHDA, CDR2 SQIVND (reference sequence). V was clipped by 3 bases and J by 5 bases, with 15 bases between them. The DNA for the CDR3 is TGTGCCAGTAGTATCGGGCGGGGCTGGGGAGATACGCAGTATTTT. This encodes CASSIGRGWGDTQYF.

This chain joins TRBV19 and TRBJ2-7; tentatively, D is TRBD1 (5 bases). Looked up from germline, CDR1 is LNHDA and CDR2 is SQIVND (reference sequence). This CDR3 is 15 amino acids long. V was pared by 0 bases and J by 1 base, with 10 bases between. CDR3 amino acids: CASSIEGAGSYEQYF. In nucleotides, the CDR3 is TGTGCCAGTAGTATAGAAGGGGCAGGATCCTACGAGCAGTACTTC.

The rearrangement joins TRBV5-1 to TRBJ1-1; TRBD1 aligns across 7 bases. J gave up 2 bases and V 4 bases, and 11 bases lay outside the gene matches. The CDR3 sequence is 16 residues long. Germline loops: CDR1 SGHRS, CDR2 YFSETQ. CDR3 coding DNA: TGCGCCAGCAGCCGTGCCCTCGGGACAGTTAACACTGAAGCTTTCTTT. As protein: CASSRALGTVNTEAFF.

The genes are TRBV9 and TRBJ1-5, with 7 bases lining up with TRBD1. The ends lost 2 bases at V and 2 bases at J; junction bases unmatched: 10. The CDR3 covers 17 residues. The germline gives CDR1 SGDLS, CDR2 YYNGEE. Written as DNA, the CDR3 is TGTGCCAGCAGCGTGGACAGGACCGGACGAGGCAATCAGCCCCAGCATTTT. This codes for CASSVDRTGRGNQPQHF.

This rearrangement joins TRBV5-1 to TRBJ2-1; TRBD2 agrees at 11 bases. Per germline, CDR1 SGHRS and CDR2 YFSETQ. Losses at the gene ends were 1 base for V and 7 bases for J; bases not matched to a gene: 4. The CDR3 extends over 15 amino acids. The CDR3, as DNA: TGCGCCAGCAGCTTGACTAGCGGGAGAGGGAATGAGCAGTTCTTC. Protein: CASSLTSGRGNEQFF.

The DNA for the CDR3 is TGTGCCAGCAGCCCGACCGTGAGGACTGAAGCTTTCTTT. Protein product: CASSPTVRTEAFF. This sequence joins TRBV6-5 and TRBJ1-1; no clear D gene. The germline V and J ends were trimmed by 6 bases and 5 bases, with 13 bases remaining between them. This CDR3 has 13 residues. CDR1 and CDR2 (germline): MNHEY, SVGAGI.

The J gene is TRBJ2-7, the V gene TRBV30, with 7 bases lining up with TRBD1. This CDR3 region has 13 residues. With V trimmed by 1 base and J by 6 bases, 6 bases remained unmatched. Germline CDR1 and CDR2: GTSNPN and SVGIG (reference sequence). CDR3 sequence reads: CAWSEGGEAEQYF. The CDR3, as DNA: TGTGCCTGGAGTGAAGGGGGCGAGGCCGAGCAGTACTTC.

This rearrangement joins TRBV2 to TRBJ2-2; D is unresolved. The CDR3 has 11 residues. Germline lookup yields CDR1 SNHLY and CDR2 FYNNEI. V lost 7 bases and J 6 bases, leaving 6 bases between the germline ends. CDR3 DNA: TGTGCCAGCATCAGTCCCGGGGAGCTGTTTTTT. Its protein product is CASISPGELFF.

The chain couples TRBV6-5 to TRBJ2-5; D possibly corresponds to TRBD1 (5 bases). The CDR3 totals 14 residues. Per germline, CDR1 MNHEY and CDR2 SVGAGI. Trimming cost V 10 bases and J 1 base, with 16 bases left between them. The CDR3 DNA follows: TGTGCCACGATATCGAGACAGCGCCAAGAGACCCAGTACTTC. This sequence encodes CATISRQRQETQYF.

About this clone itself: The same CDR3 also results from other DNA sequences found in this sample. The chain employs TRBV5-4 and TRBJ1-1; no clear D gene. Germline V lookup: CDR1 SGHNT, CDR2 YYREEE (reference sequence). Trimming cost V 4 bases and J 0 bases, with 16 bases left between them. There are 16 residues in the CDR3. The CDR3 nucleotides are TGTGCCAGCAGCCCCGGGAGCGGTGGAATGAACACTGAAGCTTTCTTT. It translates to CASSPGSGGMNTEAFF.

The chain has TRBV5-1 and TRBJ2-7, with 13 bases fitting TRBD2. The CDR3 totals 15 residues. CDR1 is SGHRS and CDR2 is YFSETQ in the germline V gene. The ends lost 1 base at V and 6 bases at J; junction bases unmatched: 4. The CDR3 spells CASSLTSGGALEQYF. The CDR3 DNA reads as TGCGCCAGCAGCTTGACTAGCGGGGGGGCCCTCGAGCAGTACTTC. Drawing the rest from reference TRBV5-1 and TRBJ2-7, the complete variable domain is KAGVTQTPRYLIKTRGQQVTLSCSPISGHRSVSWYQQTPGQGLQFLFEYFSETQRNKGNFPGRFSGRQFSNSRSEMNVSTLELGDSALYLCASSLTSGGALEQYFGPGTRLTVT.

V is TRBV7-6 and J is TRBJ2-5; 12 positions agree with TRBD1. Trimming cost V 0 bases and J 5 bases; bases outside gene matches: 7. This CDR3 comprises 17 residues. Looked up from germline, CDR1 is SGHVS and CDR2 is FNYEAQ. In DNA, the CDR3 is TGTGCCAGCAGCTTAGCTACCGGGACAGGGGGCAGGGAGACCCAGTACTTC. This encodes CASSLATGTGGRETQYF.

V usage is TRBV6-5 and J usage is TRBJ1-1, with TRBD1 matching over 7 bases. J gave up 6 bases and V 5 bases, and 9 bases lay outside the gene matches. The CDR3 has 14 residues. Germline assignment: CDR1 MNHEY and CDR2 SVGAGI. The CDR3 sequence is CASSRGGGRSEAFF. DNA of the CDR3: TGTGCCAGCAGTAGAGGGGGCGGTAGGTCTGAAGCTTTCTTT.

The DNA for the CDR3 is TGTGCCAGCAGCCCCTCCGGACTAGGAGCCGAGCAGTACTTC. It encodes CASSPSGLGAEQYF. The rearrangement uses TRBV9 and TRBJ2-7; 7 nucleotides agree with TRBD2. J was trimmed by 6 bases and V by 4 bases; bases with no gene match: 10. The CDR3 runs to 14 residues. Germline V gives CDR1 SGDLS, CDR2 YYNGEE.

The rearrangement uses TRBV2 and TRBJ2-1; TRBD2 matches at 8 bases. The CDR3 loop spans 12 amino acids. Germline CDR1 and CDR2: SNHLY and FYNNEI. V gave up 7 bases and J gave up 12 bases; unmatched junction bases: 8. The CDR3 DNA sequence: TGTGCCAGCAAAACTAGCGGAGTGTGGCAGTTCTTC. The encoded protein is CASKTSGVWQFF.

The chain couples TRBV9 to TRBJ2-7; 8 bases align to TRBD1. Trimming took 0 bases from V and 7 from J; bases not matched to a gene: 12. This CDR3 has 16 amino acids. From germline, CDR1 is SGDLS and CDR2 YYNGEE. The CDR3 protein is CASSVARETGVREQYF. CDR3 coding DNA: TGTGCCAGCAGCGTAGCTCGAGAGACAGGGGTAAGGGAGCAGTACTTC.

As concerns this clone: Distinct nucleotide sequences in the sample also encode this CDR3. This chain uses TRBV4-1 with TRBJ1-3, with D tentatively TRBD1 (5 bases). The CDR3 contains 18 residues. V shed 1 base and J shed 0 bases, with 16 bases lying between them. CDR1 is MGHRA and CDR2 is YSYEKL in the germline V gene. CDR3 nucleotide sequence: TGCGCCAGCAGCCAAGGGTGGGGAGGGGTTTTCTCTGGAAACACCATATATTTT. It translates to CASSQGWGGVFSGNTIYF.

The V and J genes are TRBV4-1 and TRBJ1-2; D is perhaps TRBD1 (6 bases). CDR3 length: 16 residues. Germline V gives CDR1 MGHRA, CDR2 YSYEKL. The V and J ends lost 0 bases and 7 bases respectively, with 18 bases between them. CDR3 DNA sequence: TGCGCCAGCAGCCAAGATAATTACAGGGAAAGCTCTGGCTACACCTTC. Translating gives CASSQDNYRESSGYTF.

J is TRBJ1-6 and V is TRBV11-2; TRBD1 is a possible D gene (5 bases). Trimming left V 5 bases short and J 4 bases short, with 18 bases between. The CDR3 length is 17 residues. Germline CDR1 SGHAT, CDR2 FQNNGV. In DNA form, the CDR3 reads TGTGCCAGCAGCCTAATAACCGGGACTGTATATAATTCACCCCTCCACTTT. Amino acid sequence: CASSLITGTVYNSPLHF.

The CDR3 sequence is CASSQYRAGPNSPLHF. The CDR3 DNA reads TGTGCCAGCAGCCAATACAGGGCCGGGCCTAATTCACCCCTCCACTTT. The chain couples TRBV7-6 to TRBJ1-6, with a possible D match to TRBD1 (6 bases). Per germline, CDR1 SGHVS and CDR2 FNYEAQ. The V gene lost 5 bases and the J gene lost 6 bases, with 17 bases spanning the gap. The CDR3 extends over 16 amino acids.

V usage is TRBV6-1 and J usage is TRBJ1-2; unclear D gene. The germline CDR1 and CDR2 sequences are MNHNS and SASEGT. This CDR3 has 14 amino acids. V was pared by 1 base and J by 2 bases, with 8 bases between. This CDR3 reads CASSEGAWNYGYTF. The CDR3, as DNA: TGTGCCAGCAGTGAAGGGGCCTGGAACTATGGCTACACCTTC.

The V gene is TRBV4-3, the J gene TRBJ2-7; maybe TRBD1 (5 bases). Between the trimmed V and J ends, which lost 0 bases and 7 bases, there was a span of 16 bases. Per germline, CDR1 LGHNA and CDR2 YSLEER. The CDR3 covers 15 residues. CDR3 bases: TGCGCCAGCAGCCAAGAAACCCCAGGGAACGGAGAGCAGTACTTC. Protein product: CASSQETPGNGEQYF.

This chain connects TRBV27 to TRBJ2-7, with 8 bases fitting TRBD1. Trimming cost V 6 bases and J 4 bases; bases outside gene matches: 11. The CDR3 extends over 15 amino acids. Germline V gene sequence: CDR1 MNHEY, CDR2 SMNVEV (reference sequence). CDR3 loop: CASRLGYQGAYEQYF. CDR3 in DNA: TGTGCCAGCAGACTAGGGTACCAGGGGGCTTACGAGCAGTACTTC.

The CDR3 reads CASRSTSGGAGEQYF. The CDR3 nucleotides are TGTGCCAGTAGATCGACTAGCGGGGGGGCCGGCGAGCAGTACTTC. The chain combines TRBV19 with TRBJ2-7; TRBD2 matches 14 bases. The CDR3 is 15 residues long. The V segment lost 6 bases and the J segment 6 bases; nucleotides outside the gene matches: 7. Germline CDR1 LNHDA, CDR2 SQIVND (reference sequence).

As concerns this clone: Distinct nucleotide sequences in the sample also encode this CDR3. V is TRBV29-1 and J is TRBJ1-1; perhaps TRBD1 as D (6 bases). CDR1 and CDR2 (germline): SQVTM, ANQGSEA. V shed 7 bases and J shed 4 bases, with 13 bases lying between them. CDR3 length: 12 amino acids. In DNA, the CDR3 is TGCAGCGCAACAGGGTGGGTCACTGAAGCTTTCTTT. It is translated as CSATGWVTEAFF.

The chain employs TRBV13 and TRBJ2-1, with 7 bases identical to TRBD1. Germline values: CDR1 PRHDT, CDR2 FYEKMQ (reference sequence). This CDR3 has 13 amino acids. The V segment lost 5 bases and the J segment 8 bases; nucleotides outside the gene matches: 6. In DNA, the CDR3 is TGTGCCAGCAGCCCGGGACAGCGTCATGAGCAGTTCTTC. Translating gives CASSPGQRHEQFF.

The genes are TRBV15 and TRBJ1-1; no reliable D call. The germline V gene has CDR1 LNHNV and CDR2 YYDKDF (reference sequence). CDR3 size: 13 residues. V was shortened by 0 bases and J by 4 bases, with 6 bases between the two germline ends. The DNA of the CDR3 is TGTGCCACCAGCAGAGATTTTAGCACTGAAGCTTTCTTT. It is translated as CATSRDFSTEAFF. The full variable domain, its missing parts supplied by reference TRBV15 and TRBJ1-1, is DAMVIQNPRYQVTQFGKPVTLSCSQTLNHNVMYWYQQKSSQAPKLLFHYYDKDFNNEADTPDNFQSRRPNTSFCFLDIRSPGLGDTAMYLCATSRDFSTEAFFGQGTRLTVV.

The chain is built from TRBV7-2 and TRBJ1-4; D is unresolved. Germline loops: CDR1 SGHTA, CDR2 FQGNSA. V was clipped by 5 bases and J by 8 bases, with 12 bases between them. CDR3 length: 13 residues. For the CDR3, the DNA is TGTGCCAGCAGCCCAACAGTGGGCGAAAAACTGTTTTTT. Translating it yields CASSPTVGEKLFF.

The chain has TRBV7-9 and TRBJ1-2; D is uncertain. The CDR3 is 14 residues long. The V gene's germline CDR1 is SEHNR and CDR2 FQNEAQ (reference sequence). V dropped 1 base and J dropped 6 bases, with 12 bases sitting between them. The CDR3 bases are TGTGCCAGCAGCTTAGGCACGGTCATGGATGGCTACACCTTC. Residues: CASSLGTVMDGYTF.